The 22 T cell receptor beta chains below come from one sample, sequenced in a study of T cells in women clearing cervical HPV infection. Measured with immunoSEQ multiplex PCR; TCRdb has only the in-frame clones, and not every one. This sample's table has about 39,000 clones. Specimen: blood buffy coat. These receptors originate from a woman between 18 and 70 years old with a cervical HPV16 infection that either progressed to CIN3+ or cleared (not recorded which).

Comment on this clone: The read ends 3 residues before the CDR3 terminus; that terminus is restored from the germline J gene. This chain joins TRBV18 and TRBJ2-7; 10 bases map to TRBD1. This CDR3 is 16 amino acids long. The V and J ends lost 5 bases and 2 bases, in that order; junction bases with no gene match: 9. The germline V gene has CDR1 KGHSH and CDR2 LQKENI. This chain's CDR3 is CASSGLGGTGAYEQYF. The sequenced CDR3 bases are TGTGCCAGCTCAGGGCTAGGTGGGACAGGGGCCTACGAG.

In regard to this clone: Read sequence stops 3 residues before the CDR3 end, and the germline J gene provides the missing end. The chain employs TRBV18 and TRBJ2-7; D may be TRBD2 (5 bases). Trimming removed 1 base at V and 6 bases at J, with 7 bases between. Germline CDR1 and CDR2: KGHSH and LQKENI. The CDR3 is 12 residues long. The sequenced CDR3 bases are TGTGCCAGCTCACCACGGAGCGGCGAG. Translated, it gives CASSPRSGE. The complete CDR3 reads CASSPRSGEQYF.

The covered CDR3 bases are TGTGCCAGTAGTTCGGACAGTTTGGCCGGGGAG. Translation gives CASSSDSLAGE. The CDR3 reads in full as CASSSDSLAGELFF. This sequence joins TRBV19 and TRBJ2-2, with a possible D match to TRBD1 (6 bases). From the germline J gene comes the end of the CDR3, since the read stops 3 residues before it. This CDR3 is built from 14 residues. Trimming removed 5 bases at V and 6 bases at J, with 13 bases between. In germline, CDR1 is LNHDA, CDR2 SQIVND (reference sequence). The whole variable domain, filled in from reference TRBV19 and TRBJ2-2, reads DGGITQSPKYLFRKEGQNVTLSCEQNLNHDAMYWYRQDPGQGLRLIYYSQIVNDFQKGDIAEGYSVSREKKESFPLTVTSAQKNPTAFYLCASSSDSLAGELFFGEGSRLTVL.

A remark on this clone: Coverage ceases 3 residues before the CDR3 finishes, and the germline J gene fills in the end. The V call is TRBV19, the J call TRBJ1-1; D is unclear. Trimming cost V 7 bases and J 3 bases, with 15 bases left between them. This CDR3 comprises 14 residues. CDR1 LNHDA and CDR2 SQIVND come from the germline V gene (reference sequence). The CDR3 here is CASISRSKHTEAFF. CDR3 bases read: TGTGCCAGTATCTCCCGGTCCAAGCACACTGAA.

In regard to this clone: Relative to the germline gene, one junction end is altered; a read error may explain this. Read sequence stops 3 residues before the CDR3 end, and the germline J gene provides the missing end. The identical CDR3 is also encoded by other nucleotide sequences in the sample. The chain carries TRBV7-6 and TRBJ1-3; TRBD1 matches 8 bases. The CDR3 is 15 amino acids. The germline CDR1 and CDR2 sequences are SGHVS and FNYEAQ. Partial CDR3 DNA: TGTGCCAGCAGCCTCGGGACAGGTATTGGAAACACA. It encodes CASSLGTGIGNT. The full CDR3 is CASSLGTGIGNTIYF.

As to this clone: The germline gene is not matched at one end of the junction; a read error may be the cause. This specimen includes other DNA sequences encoding the same CDR3. The CDR3 here is CSVEGVGGTGGNTIYF. The DNA read from the CDR3 is TGCAGCGTTGAAGGCGTAGGGGGAACGGGGGGAAACACA. This chain joins TRBV29-1 and TRBJ1-3; tentatively, D is TRBD1 (6 bases). Read coverage stops 3 residues before the CDR3 terminus; the germline J gene supplies the remainder. The CDR3 covers 16 residues. Per germline, CDR1 SQVTM and CDR2 ANQGSEA.

On this clone: The read terminates 3 residues ahead of where the CDR3 ends, so the germline J gene completes it. V usage is TRBV5-6 and J usage is TRBJ1-2; D is possibly TRBD1 (6 bases). Germline CDR1 SGHDT, CDR2 YYEEEE. The V end lost 4 bases, the J end lost 2 bases, and 15 bases lay between the germline ends. The CDR3 runs to 15 residues. CDR3 DNA, as far as it was read: TGTGCCAGCAGCCCCTGGGGGGGGGCAAACTATGGC. This sequence encodes CASSPWGGANYG. The CDR3 in full is CASSPWGGANYGYTF.

Points on this clone: The read ends 3 residues shy of where the CDR3 ends; the end is completed using the germline J gene. V and J are TRBV5-5 and TRBJ2-5; D remains unclear. The V gene's germline CDR1 is SGHKS and CDR2 YYEKEE (reference sequence). Trimming left V 4 bases short and J 4 bases short, with 14 bases between. CDR3 length equals 14 residues. The covered CDR3 bases are TGTGCCAGCAGCACATCACTAAACCGAGAGACC. It translates to CASSTSLNRET. The whole CDR3 region reads CASSTSLNRETQYF.

With respect to this clone: The read terminates 3 residues before the CDR3 end, so the remaining end is supplied by the germline J gene. J is TRBJ2-5 and V is TRBV19, with 7 bases aligning to TRBD1. Germline V gene sequence: CDR1 LNHDA, CDR2 SQIVND (reference sequence). The CDR3 runs 13 residues. Unmatched junction bases numbered 6, after V lost 6 bases and J lost 5 bases. Partial CDR3 DNA: TGTGCCAGTAGCCCCAACAGGGGCGAGACC. Protein product: CASSPNRGET. The whole CDR3 is CASSPNRGETQYF.

Remarks on this clone: The read comes to an end 3 residues before the CDR3 does, leaving the germline J gene to fill in the end. The chain is built from TRBV7-3 and TRBJ2-4, with D perhaps matching TRBD1 or TRBD2 (5 bases each). The CDR3 consists of 15 residues. Germline CDR1 SGHTA, CDR2 FQGTGA. Partial CDR3 DNA: TGTGCCAGCAGCTGGGCCAGGGAGCCCGGAGAGACT. It is translated as CASSWAREPGET. The entire CDR3 protein reads CASSWAREPGETQYF. The full variable domain, with the rest looked up from reference TRBV7-3 and TRBJ2-4, is GAGVSQTPSNKVTEKGKYVELRCDPISGHTALYWYRQSLGQGPEFLIYFQGTGAADDSGLPNDRFFAVRPEGSVSTLKIQRTERGDSAVYLCASSWAREPGETQYFGAGTRLSVL.

As concerns this clone: The CDR3 end is not reached by the read, which stops 3 residues before it; the germline J gene fills it in. The rearrangement links TRBV19 to TRBJ2-4; 7 bases are a match to TRBD1. The J segment lost 9 bases and the V segment lost 5 bases, leaving 4 bases of the junction unmatched. In germline, CDR1 is LNHDA, CDR2 SQIVND (reference sequence). The CDR3 has 12 residues. CDR3 DNA, as far as it was read: TGTGCCAGTAGTCAGGCAGGGGGCATT. The encoded protein is CASSQAGGI. The entire CDR3 protein is CASSQAGGIQYF.

To note about this clone: Sequencing ends 3 residues short of the CDR3 end; the germline J gene provides the rest. The chain recombines TRBV29-1 with TRBJ2-7; 12 nucleotides match TRBD2. Germline-derived CDR1 and CDR2 are SQVTM and ANQGSEA. The CDR3 extends over 16 amino acids. The V gene end was trimmed by 2 bases and the J gene end by 2 bases; junction bases not matched to a gene: 7. CDR3 DNA, as far as it was read: TGCAGCGTTGAAAAACCGTGGACTAGCGGGACCTACGAG. It is translated as CSVEKPWTSGTYE. The complete CDR3 reads CSVEKPWTSGTYEQYF.

A remark on this clone: From the germline J gene comes the end of the CDR3, since the read stops 3 residues before it. This rearrangement joins TRBV11-2 to TRBJ1-2; D perhaps matches TRBD1 (5 bases). The germline CDR1 and CDR2 sequences are SGHAT and FQNNGV. There are 14 residues in the CDR3. The CDR3 bases that were read are TGTGCCAGCAGCCCTACCCGGGGGGGAGAGACC. Translation: CASSPTRGGET. Given in full, the CDR3 is CASSPTRGGETYTF.

With respect to this clone: Read data end 3 residues before the CDR3 end; the end is taken from the germline J gene. The chain recombines TRBV19 with TRBJ1-5; D is unresolved. Between the trimmed V and J ends, which lost 7 bases and 5 bases, there was a span of 9 bases. This CDR3 spans 12 amino acids. Per germline, CDR1 LNHDA and CDR2 SQIVND (reference sequence). The CDR3 region is CASTVLDQPQHF. Incomplete CDR3 DNA: TGTGCCAGTACCGTTCTCGATCAGCCC.

Details on this clone: The read finishes 3 residues shy of the CDR3 end, and the germline J gene is used to complete it. The gene calls are TRBV20-1 and TRBJ2-2, with 7 bases fitting TRBD2. J was trimmed by 4 bases and V by 3 bases; bases with no gene match: 5. Germline V gene lookup returns CDR1 DFQATT and CDR2 SNEGSKA (reference sequence). The CDR3 spans 14 residues. The CDR3 reads CSARGGSLTGELFF. CDR3 DNA, as far as it was read: TGCAGTGCTAGGGGCGGGAGCCTCACCGGGGAG.

Worth noting for this clone: The CDR3 goes on 3 residues after the read ends, and that part is filled in from the germline J gene. The gene calls are TRBV7-3 and TRBJ2-2; 11 bases are a match to TRBD2. Looked up from germline, CDR1 is SGHTA and CDR2 is FQGTGA. CDR3 length equals 17 residues. V was pared by 5 bases and J by 5 bases, with 10 bases of the junction left unmatched. The CDR3 bases that were read are TGTGCCAGCAGCCTCCAGTCGGGACTAGCGGAAACCGGGGAG. Its translation is CASSLQSGLAETGE. The whole CDR3 protein reads CASSLQSGLAETGELFF.

On this clone: The read halts 3 residues ahead of the CDR3 end, with the missing end drawn from the germline J gene. This chain uses TRBV20-1 with TRBJ2-3; 7 nucleotides match TRBD1. This CDR3 contains 15 residues. The germline V gene has CDR1 DFQATT and CDR2 SNEGSKA (reference sequence). The J segment lost 3 bases and the V segment lost 4 bases, leaving 10 bases of the junction unmatched. CDR3 bases read: TGCAGTGCTACGGCCGGGACAGTTATGACAGATACG. Translating gives CSATAGTVMTDT. The entire CDR3 protein is CSATAGTVMTDTQYF.

With regard to this clone: The CDR3 is cut off 3 residues early in the read; its end comes from the germline J gene. The V and J genes are TRBV18 and TRBJ2-3, with TRBD2 matching 7 bases. The CDR3 sequence is 15 residues long. Looked up from germline, CDR1 is KGHSH and CDR2 is LQKENI. The CDR3 spells CASTRGRGIQETQYF. The covered CDR3 bases are TGTGCCAGCACCCGAGGGAGGGGAATCCAAGAGACG.

Of note for this clone: The CDR3 is cut off 3 residues early in the read; its end comes from the germline J gene. This chain joins TRBV2 and TRBJ2-3, with 9 bases that match TRBD1. Germline CDR1 and CDR2: SNHLY and FYNNEI. The CDR3 consists of 15 residues. The DNA read from the CDR3 is TGTGCCAGCACCCTTGGACAGGGGCAGGGTCAGCCG. Protein product: CASTLGQGQGQP. The full CDR3 protein is CASTLGQGQGQPQYF.

The CDR3 spells CASREAGQGYTGELFF. The part of the CDR3 DNA that was read is TGTGCCAGCAGGGAGGCGGGACAGGGCTACACCGGGGAG. This sequence joins TRBV28 and TRBJ2-2; 9 bases line up with TRBD1. The missing CDR3 end, 3 residues past where the read stops, is filled in from the germline J gene. Per the germline V gene, CDR1 is MDHEN and CDR2 is SYDVKM. V was clipped by 6 bases and J by 3 bases; unmatched bases: 8. The CDR3 extends over 16 amino acids.

Concerning this clone itself: The same CDR3 also results from other DNA sequences found in this sample. The CDR3 loop is CASSQRLAGGQETQYF. CDR3 bases read: TGTGCCAGCAGTCAGAGACTAGCGGGAGGCCAAGAGACC. The chain is built from TRBV6-2 or TRBV6-3 and TRBJ2-5; TRBD2 aligns across 13 bases. The CDR3 is cut off 3 residues early in the read; its end comes from the germline J gene. CDR1 MNHEY and CDR2 SVGEGT come from the germline V gene. This CDR3 spans 16 amino acids. V gave up 5 bases and J gave up 1 base; unmatched junction bases: 4.

As to this clone: Compared with germline, one end of the junction differs, possibly owing to a read error. The CDR3 is cut off 3 residues early in the read; its end comes from the germline J gene. The chain carries TRBV13 and TRBJ1-1; 8 bases line up with TRBD1. From germline, CDR1 is PRHDT and CDR2 FYEKMQ (reference sequence). CDR3 length: 13 residues. The CDR3 bases that were read are TGTGCCGGCAGCTACCGGGACAGGACTGAA. This sequence encodes CAGSYRDRTE. The CDR3, in full, reads CAGSYRDRTEAFF.